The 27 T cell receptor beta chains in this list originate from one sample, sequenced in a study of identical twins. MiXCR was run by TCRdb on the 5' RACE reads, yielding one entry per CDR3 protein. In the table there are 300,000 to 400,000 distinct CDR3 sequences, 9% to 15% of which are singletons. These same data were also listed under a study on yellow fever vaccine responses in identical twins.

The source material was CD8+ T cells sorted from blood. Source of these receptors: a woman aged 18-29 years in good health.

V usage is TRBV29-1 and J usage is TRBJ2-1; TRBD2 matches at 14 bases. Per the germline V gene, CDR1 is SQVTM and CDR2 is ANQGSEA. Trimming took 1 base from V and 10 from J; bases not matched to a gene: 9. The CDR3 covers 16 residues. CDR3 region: CSVEGTGTSGRGEQFF. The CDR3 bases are TGCAGCGTTGAAGGGACCGGGACTAGCGGGAGAGGGGAGCAGTTCTTC.

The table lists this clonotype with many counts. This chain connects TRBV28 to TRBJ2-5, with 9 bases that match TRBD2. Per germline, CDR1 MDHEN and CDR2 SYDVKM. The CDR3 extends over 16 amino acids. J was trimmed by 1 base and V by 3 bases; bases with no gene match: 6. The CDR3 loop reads CASSFSLAGPQETQYF. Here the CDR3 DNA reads TGTGCCAGCAGTTTTTCGCTAGCGGGGCCCCAAGAGACCCAGTACTTC.

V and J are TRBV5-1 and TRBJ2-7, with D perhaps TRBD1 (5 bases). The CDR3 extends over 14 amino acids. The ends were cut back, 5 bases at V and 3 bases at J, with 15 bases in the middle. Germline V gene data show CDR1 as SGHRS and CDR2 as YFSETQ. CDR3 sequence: CASRPGQGIYEQYF. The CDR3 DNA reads TGCGCCAGCAGACCCGGACAAGGGATCTACGAGCAGTACTTC.

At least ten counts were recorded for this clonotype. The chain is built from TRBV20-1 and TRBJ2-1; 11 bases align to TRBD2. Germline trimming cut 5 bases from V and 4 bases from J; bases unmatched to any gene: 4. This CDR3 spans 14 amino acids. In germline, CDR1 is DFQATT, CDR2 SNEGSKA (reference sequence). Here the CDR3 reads CSAPGLADYNEQFF. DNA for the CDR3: TGCAGTGCTCCGGGACTAGCGGATTACAATGAGCAGTTCTTC.

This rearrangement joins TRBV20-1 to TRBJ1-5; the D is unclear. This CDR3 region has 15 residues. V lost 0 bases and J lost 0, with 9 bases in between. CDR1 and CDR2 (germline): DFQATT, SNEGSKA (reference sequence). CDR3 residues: CSARDLQVSNQPQHF. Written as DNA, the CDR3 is TGCAGTGCTAGAGATCTGCAGGTTAGCAATCAGCCCCAGCATTTT.

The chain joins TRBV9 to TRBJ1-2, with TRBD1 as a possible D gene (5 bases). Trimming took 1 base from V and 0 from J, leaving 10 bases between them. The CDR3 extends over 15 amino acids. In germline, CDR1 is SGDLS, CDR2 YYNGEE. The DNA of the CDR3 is TGTGCCAGCAGCGTACAGGGAATACCTAACTATGGCTACACCTTC. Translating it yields CASSVQGIPNYGYTF.

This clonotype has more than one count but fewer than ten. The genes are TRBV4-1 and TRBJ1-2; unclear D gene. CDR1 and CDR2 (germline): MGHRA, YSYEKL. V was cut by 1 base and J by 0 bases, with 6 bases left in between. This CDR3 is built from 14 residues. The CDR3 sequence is CASSQAPSNYGYTF. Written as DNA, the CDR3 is TGCGCCAGCAGCCAAGCCCCCTCTAACTATGGCTACACCTTC.

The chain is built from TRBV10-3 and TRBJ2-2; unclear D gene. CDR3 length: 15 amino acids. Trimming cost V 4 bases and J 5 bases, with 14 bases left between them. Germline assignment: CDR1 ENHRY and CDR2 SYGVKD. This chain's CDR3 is CAISVLVEGTGELFF. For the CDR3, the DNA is TGTGCCATCAGTGTTCTTGTTGAAGGGACCGGGGAGCTGTTTTTT.

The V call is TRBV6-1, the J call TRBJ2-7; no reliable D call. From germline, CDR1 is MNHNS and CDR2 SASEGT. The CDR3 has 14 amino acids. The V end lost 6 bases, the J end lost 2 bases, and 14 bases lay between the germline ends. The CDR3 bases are TGTGCCAGCAGCCTAGGGTCGCTTACCTACGAGCAGTACTTC. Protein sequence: CASSLGSLTYEQYF.

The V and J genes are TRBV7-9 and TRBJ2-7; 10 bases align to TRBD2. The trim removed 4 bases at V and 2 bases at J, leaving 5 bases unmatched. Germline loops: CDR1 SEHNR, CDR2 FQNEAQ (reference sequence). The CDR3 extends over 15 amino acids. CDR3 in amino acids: CASSSGTSVPYEQYF. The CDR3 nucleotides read TGTGCCAGCAGCTCGGGGACTAGCGTTCCCTACGAGCAGTACTTC.

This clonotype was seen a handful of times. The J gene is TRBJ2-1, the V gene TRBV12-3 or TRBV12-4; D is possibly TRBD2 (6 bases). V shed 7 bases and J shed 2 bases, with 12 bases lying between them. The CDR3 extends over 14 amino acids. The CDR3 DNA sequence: TGTGCCAGCACAATGGGACTTCCCTACAATGAGCAGTTCTTC. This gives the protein CASTMGLPYNEQFF.

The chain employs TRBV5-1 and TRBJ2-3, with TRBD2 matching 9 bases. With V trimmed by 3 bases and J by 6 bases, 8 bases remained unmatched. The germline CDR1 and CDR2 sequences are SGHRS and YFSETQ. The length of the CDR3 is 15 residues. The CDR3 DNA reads TGCGCCAGCAGCTCCTTAGCGGGAGAGCGCGATACGCAGTATTTT. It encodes CASSSLAGERDTQYF.

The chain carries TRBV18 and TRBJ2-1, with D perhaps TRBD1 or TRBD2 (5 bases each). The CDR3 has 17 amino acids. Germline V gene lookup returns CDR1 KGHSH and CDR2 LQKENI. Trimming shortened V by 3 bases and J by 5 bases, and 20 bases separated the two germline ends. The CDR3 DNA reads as TGTGCCAGCTCACCCCCTTTGGGGCTGGGGGTGGACAATGAGCAGTTCTTC. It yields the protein CASSPPLGLGVDNEQFF.

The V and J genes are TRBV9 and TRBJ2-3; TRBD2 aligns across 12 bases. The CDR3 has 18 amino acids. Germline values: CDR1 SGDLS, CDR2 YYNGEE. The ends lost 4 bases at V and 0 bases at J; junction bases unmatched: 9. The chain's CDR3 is CASSFSTSGGTSTDTQYF. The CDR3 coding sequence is TGTGCCAGCAGCTTTTCGACTAGCGGGGGTACTAGCACAGATACGCAGTATTTT.

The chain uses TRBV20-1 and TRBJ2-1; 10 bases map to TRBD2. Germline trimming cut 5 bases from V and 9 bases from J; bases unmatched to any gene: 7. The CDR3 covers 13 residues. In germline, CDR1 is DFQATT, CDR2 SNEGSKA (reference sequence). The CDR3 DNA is TGCAGTGCTGGGTCTAGCGGGAGACTTGAGCAGTTCTTC. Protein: CSAGSSGRLEQFF.

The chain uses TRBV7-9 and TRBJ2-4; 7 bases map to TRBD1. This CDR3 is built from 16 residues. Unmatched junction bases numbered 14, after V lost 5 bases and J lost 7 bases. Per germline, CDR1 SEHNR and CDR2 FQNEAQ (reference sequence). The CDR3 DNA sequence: TGTGCCAGCAGCCCCCCCAGGGGGACAGAAGATAACATTCAGTACTTC. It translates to CASSPPRGTEDNIQYF.

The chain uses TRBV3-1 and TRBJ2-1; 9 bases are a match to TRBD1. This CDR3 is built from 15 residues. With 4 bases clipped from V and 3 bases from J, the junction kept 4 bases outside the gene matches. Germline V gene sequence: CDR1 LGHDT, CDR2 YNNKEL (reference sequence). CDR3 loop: CASSPRQGDYNEQFF. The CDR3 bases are TGTGCCAGCAGCCCTCGACAGGGGGACTACAATGAGCAGTTCTTC.

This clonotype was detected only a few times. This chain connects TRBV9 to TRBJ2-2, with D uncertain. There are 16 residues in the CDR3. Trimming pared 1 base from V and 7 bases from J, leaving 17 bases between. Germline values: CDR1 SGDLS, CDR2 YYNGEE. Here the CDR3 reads CASSVHVVSGYGELFF. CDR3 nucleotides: TGTGCCAGCAGCGTACACGTTGTGTCGGGTTACGGGGAGCTGTTTTTT.

This CDR3 is CASDAPPASNQPQHF. CDR3 nucleotides: TGTGCTAGTGACGCACCCCCCGCCAGCAATCAGCCCCAGCATTTT. This chain joins TRBV12-5 and TRBJ1-5; D uncertain. CDR1 LGHNT and CDR2 FRNRAP come from the germline V gene. This CDR3 spans 15 amino acids. V lost 7 bases, J lost 1 base, and 14 bases lay in between.

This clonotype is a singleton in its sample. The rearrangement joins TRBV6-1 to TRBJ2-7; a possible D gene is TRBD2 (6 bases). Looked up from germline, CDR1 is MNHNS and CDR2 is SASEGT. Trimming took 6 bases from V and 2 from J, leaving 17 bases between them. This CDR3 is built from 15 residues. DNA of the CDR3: TGTGCCAGCAGCCCCGGGGGAGGATGGACCTACGAGCAGTACTTC. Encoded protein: CASSPGGGWTYEQYF.

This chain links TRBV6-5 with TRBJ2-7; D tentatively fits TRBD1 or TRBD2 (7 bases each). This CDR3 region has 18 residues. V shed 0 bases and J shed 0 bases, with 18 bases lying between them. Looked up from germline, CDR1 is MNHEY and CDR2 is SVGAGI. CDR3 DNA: TGTGCCAGCAGTTACTCGGAGGGGGCGGGGGCGTTCTCCTACGAGCAGTACTTC. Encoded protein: CASSYSEGAGAFSYEQYF.

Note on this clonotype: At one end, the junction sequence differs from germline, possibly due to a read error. The CDR3, as DNA: TGTGCCAGCAGTTACTCGATTCTGGGGAACGCCGGGGAGCTGTTTTTT. It is translated as CASSYSILGNAGELFF. The V gene is TRBV6-5, the J gene TRBJ2-2, with D uncertain. CDR1 is MNHEY, CDR2 SVGAGI, per germline. The CDR3 totals 16 residues.

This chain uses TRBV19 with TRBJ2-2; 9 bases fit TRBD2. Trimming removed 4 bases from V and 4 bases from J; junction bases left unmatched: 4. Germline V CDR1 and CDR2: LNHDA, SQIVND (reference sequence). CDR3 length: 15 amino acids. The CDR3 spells CASSTSSGITGELFF. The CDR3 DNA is TGTGCCAGTAGTACGTCTAGCGGGATCACCGGGGAGCTGTTTTTT. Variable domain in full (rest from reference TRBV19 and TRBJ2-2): DGGITQSPKYLFRKEGQNVTLSCEQNLNHDAMYWYRQDPGQGLRLIYYSQIVNDFQKGDIAEGYSVSREKKESFPLTVTSAQKNPTAFYLCASSTSSGITGELFFGEGSRLTVL.

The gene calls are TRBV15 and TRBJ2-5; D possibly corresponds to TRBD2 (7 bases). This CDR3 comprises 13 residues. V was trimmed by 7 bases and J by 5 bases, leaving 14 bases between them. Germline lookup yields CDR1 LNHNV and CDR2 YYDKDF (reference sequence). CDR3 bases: TGTGCCACCACTCTAGGGGGGGAGGAGACCCAGTACTTC. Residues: CATTLGGEETQYF. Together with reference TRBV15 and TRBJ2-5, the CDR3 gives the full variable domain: DAMVIQNPRYQVTQFGKPVTLSCSQTLNHNVMYWYQQKSSQAPKLLFHYYDKDFNNEADTPDNFQSRRPNTSFCFLDIRSPGLGDTAMYLCATTLGGEETQYFGPGTRLLVL.

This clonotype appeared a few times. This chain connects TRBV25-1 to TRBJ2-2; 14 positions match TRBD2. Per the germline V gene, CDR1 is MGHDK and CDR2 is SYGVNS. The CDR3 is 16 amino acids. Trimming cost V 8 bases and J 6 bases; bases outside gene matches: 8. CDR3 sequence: CASRLAGGPGAGELFF. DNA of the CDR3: TGTGCCAGCCGACTAGCGGGAGGGCCGGGGGCCGGGGAGCTGTTTTTT.

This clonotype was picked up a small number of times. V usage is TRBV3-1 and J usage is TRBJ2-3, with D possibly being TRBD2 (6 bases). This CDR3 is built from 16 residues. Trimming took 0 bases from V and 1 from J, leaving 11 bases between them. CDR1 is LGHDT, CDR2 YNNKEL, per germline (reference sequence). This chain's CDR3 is CASSQDFQRGTDTQYF. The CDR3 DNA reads TGTGCCAGCAGCCAAGATTTCCAGCGGGGCACAGATACGCAGTATTTT.

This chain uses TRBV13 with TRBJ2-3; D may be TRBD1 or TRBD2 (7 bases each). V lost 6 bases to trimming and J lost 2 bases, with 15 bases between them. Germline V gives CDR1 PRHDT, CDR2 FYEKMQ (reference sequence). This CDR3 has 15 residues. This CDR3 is CASRVRGGDTDTQYF. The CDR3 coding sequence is TGTGCCAGCAGGGTCAGGGGGGGCGACACAGATACGCAGTATTTT.